The present TCR beta chain was sequenced within a study of T cell responses to AZD1222 COVID-19 vaccine. Study context: Samples with a second dose at about 4 or about 12 weeks were pooled together. Points from the study as a whole: Dominant at 160-218 and 743-854, vaccine-associated CD4 TCRs also spanned spike.

Germline CDR1 is SGHVS and CDR2 is FNYEAQ. The CDR3 has 15 residues. Trimming cost V 3 bases and J 4 bases; bases outside gene matches: 3. As regards this clone: Its antigen is undetermined.

The repertoire was sequenced with immunoSEQ multiplex PCR; TCRdb's copy has only in-frame clones and lacks some. The sample holds roughly 130,000 clones, about 94% seen once. The chain uses TRBV7-6 and TRBJ2-6, with 7 bases lining up with TRBD1. This TCR was recovered from an adult in good health. The source material was peripheral blood, sampled on day 0 of AZD1222 vaccination. The CDR3 nucleotides read TGTGCCAGCAGCTTTACAGGGGCCGGGGCCAACGTCCTGACTTTC. Protein sequence: CASSFTGAGANVLTF.